This T cell receptor (beta chain) derives from a study of vaccination effects on CD4 cells after COVID-19. This table comes from immunoSEQ multiplex PCR, and its TCRdb copy is limited to in-frame clones, with some not included. The repertoire holds roughly 35,000 clones, with around 73% as singletons. After expansion with viral peptide pools in the ViraFEST assay, antigen-specific CD4+ T cells were sequenced. The culture ran for roughly 10 days before CD4+ T cells were isolated. The healthy vaccine recipients, who had no prior SARS-CoV-2 infection, showed negative nucleocapsid antibodies. On day 3 and again on day 7, half the medium was replaced with IL-2 medium. Study-level findings and limits: Nearly all vaccine-induced clones in healthy recipients recognized only SARS-CoV-2. Missing from the study were early post-infection timepoints, and its convalescent patients were few.

Points on this clone: Antigen unknown.

This receptor was obtained from a human donor who received a COVID-19 vaccine. Sequenced material: CD4+ T cells from PBMCs cultured with HCoV-OC43 spike peptides, taken before COVID-19 vaccination. Documented subset: HCoV-OC43 spike overlapping peptide pool stimulation.

CDR3 protein: CASSWGGALYNEQFF. In nucleotides, the CDR3 is TGTGCCAGCAGTTGGGGGGGGGCGCTTTACAATGAGCAGTTCTTC. J is TRBJ2-1 and V is TRBV28; a possible D gene is TRBD2 (7 bases). V lost 4 bases and J 4 bases, leaving 14 bases between the germline ends. The length of the CDR3 is 15 residues. Germline V CDR1 and CDR2: MDHEN, SYDVKM.